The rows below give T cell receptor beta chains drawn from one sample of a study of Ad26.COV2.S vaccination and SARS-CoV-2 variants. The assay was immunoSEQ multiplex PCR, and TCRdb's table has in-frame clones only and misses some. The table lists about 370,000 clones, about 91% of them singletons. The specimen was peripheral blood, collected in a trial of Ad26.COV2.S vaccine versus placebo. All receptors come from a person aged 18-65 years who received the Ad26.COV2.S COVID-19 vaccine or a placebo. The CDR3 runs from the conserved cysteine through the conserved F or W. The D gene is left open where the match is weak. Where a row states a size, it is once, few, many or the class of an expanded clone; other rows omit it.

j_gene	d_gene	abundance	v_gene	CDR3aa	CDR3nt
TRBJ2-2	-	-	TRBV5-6	CASSPGQPGELFF	TGTGCCAGCAGCCCAGGACAGCCCGGGGAGCTGTTTTTT
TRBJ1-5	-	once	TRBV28	CASDSSNQPQHF	TGTGCCAGCGACAGTAGCAATCAGCCCCAGCATTTT
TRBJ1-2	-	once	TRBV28	CASSSPTGGNYGYTF	TGTGCCAGCAGTTCCCCGACAGGCGGCAACTATGGCTACACCTTC
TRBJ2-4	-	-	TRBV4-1	CASSRNRDDRNIQYF	TGCGCCAGCAGCCGAAACAGGGACGACAGAAACATTCAGTACTTC
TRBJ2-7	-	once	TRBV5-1	CASSLGPNFSYEQYF	TGCGCCAGCAGCTTGGGGCCGAACTTCTCCTACGAGCAGTACTTC
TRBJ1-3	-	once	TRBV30	CAWSKGRASGNTIYF	TGTGCCTGGAGTAAGGGGAGAGCCTCTGGAAACACCATATATTTT
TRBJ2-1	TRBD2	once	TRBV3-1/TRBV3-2	CASSQDTGGSYNEQFF	TGTGCCAGCAGCCAAGATACGGGGGGGTCCTACAATGAGCAGTTCTTC
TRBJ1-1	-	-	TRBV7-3	CASSYTENTEAFF	TGTGCCAGCAGCTACACAGAGAACACTGAAGCTTTCTTT
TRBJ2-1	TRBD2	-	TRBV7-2	CASSSRAAGGNSNEQFF	TGTGCCAGCAGCTCCAGGGCGGCGGGAGGGAATAGCAATGAGCAGTTCTTC
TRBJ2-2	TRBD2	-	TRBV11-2	CASSPGLAGTGELFF	TGTGCCAGCAGTCCGGGACTAGCTGGGACCGGGGAGCTGTTTTTT
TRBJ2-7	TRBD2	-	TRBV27	CASSSTSSGNYEQYF	TGTGCCAGCAGTTCCACCTCTAGCGGGAACTACGAGCAGTACTTC
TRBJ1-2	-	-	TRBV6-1	CASSEKGYYGYTF	TGTGCCAGCAGTGAAAAAGGATACTATGGCTACACCTTC
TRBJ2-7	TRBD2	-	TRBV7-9	CASSLFSGRLYEQYF	TGTGCCAGCAGCCTCTTCTCCGGGAGGCTTTACGAGCAGTACTTC
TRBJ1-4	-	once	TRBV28	CASSPRGTTNEKLFF	TGTGCCAGCAGTCCCCGGGGAACAACTAATGAAAAACTGTTTTTT
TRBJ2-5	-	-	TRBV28	CATCLGGGSTQYF	TGTGCCACCTGTCTGGGGGGCGGTTCGACCCAGTACTTC
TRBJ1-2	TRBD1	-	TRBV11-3	CASSLGGTGVYGYTF	TGTGCCAGCAGCTTAGGGGGGACAGGGGTGTATGGCTACACCTTC
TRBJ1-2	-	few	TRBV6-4	CASTPEAGSYGYTF	TGTGCCAGCACCCCGGAAGCAGGGAGCTATGGCTACACCTTC
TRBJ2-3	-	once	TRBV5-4	CASSLVDPSTDTQYF	TGTGCCAGCAGCTTGGTGGACCCAAGCACAGATACGCAGTATTTT
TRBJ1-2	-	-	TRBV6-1	CASSEASRDGYTF	TGTGCCAGCAGTGAAGCGTCCCGGGACGGCTACACCTTC
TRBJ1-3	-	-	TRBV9	CASSQTGISGNTIYF	TGTGCCAGCAGCCAAACAGGGATCTCTGGAAACACCATATATTTT
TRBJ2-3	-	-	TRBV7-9	CASSLVQGKDTQYF	TGTGCCAGCAGCTTAGTGCAGGGGAAAGATACGCAGTATTTT
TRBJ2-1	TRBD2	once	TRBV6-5	CASRSSGRGHEQFF	TGTGCCAGCAGATCTAGCGGGAGGGGCCATGAGCAGTTCTTC
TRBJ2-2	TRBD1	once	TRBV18	CASSPGTGGTNTGELFF	TGTGCCAGCTCACCCGGGACAGGGGGTACGAACACCGGGGAGCTGTTTTTT
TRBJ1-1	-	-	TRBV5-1	CASSSERDTEAFF	TGCGCCAGCAGCTCCGAAAGGGACACTGAAGCTTTCTTT
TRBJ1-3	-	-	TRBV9	CASSVLGTHSGNTIYF	TGTGCCAGCAGCGTCCTTGGTACTCACTCTGGAAACACCATATATTTT
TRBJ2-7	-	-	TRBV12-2	CASRLGIGSTSGEGGEQYF	TGTGCAAGTCGCTTAGGAATAGGATCGACTAGCGGGGAAGGTGGCGAGCAGTACTTC
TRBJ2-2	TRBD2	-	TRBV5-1	CASNRGGGANTGELFF	TGCGCCAGCAACCGTGGGGGAGGGGCGAACACCGGGGAGCTGTTTTTT
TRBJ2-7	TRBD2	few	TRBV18	CASSLPTSGFYEQYF	TGTGCCAGCTCACTCCCGACTAGCGGGTTCTACGAGCAGTACTTC
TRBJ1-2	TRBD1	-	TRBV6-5	CASRSTGGLYGYTF	TGTGCCAGCAGGTCGACAGGGGGCCTCTATGGCTACACCTTC
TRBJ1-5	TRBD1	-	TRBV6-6	CATLDRGGDQPQHF	TGTGCCACCTTGGACAGGGGGGGCGATCAGCCCCAGCATTTT
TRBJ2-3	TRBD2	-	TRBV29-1	CSVQAGGTTDTQYF	TGCAGCGTGCAAGCGGGAGGGACCACAGATACGCAGTATTTT
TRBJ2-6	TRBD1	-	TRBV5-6	CASSLDRGITGANVLTF	TGTGCCAGCAGCTTGGACAGGGGAATAACTGGGGCCAACGTCCTGACTTTC
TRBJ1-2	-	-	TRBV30	CAWSVPPFYGYTF	TGTGCCTGGAGTGTCCCTCCGTTCTATGGCTACACCTTC
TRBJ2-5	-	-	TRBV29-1	CSVEITVGETQYF	TGCAGCGTTGAGATAACGGTGGGGGAGACCCAGTACTTC
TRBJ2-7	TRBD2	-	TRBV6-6	CASSRVPGLASREQYF	TGTGCCAGCAGTCGAGTCCCGGGACTAGCTTCTCGGGAGCAGTACTTC
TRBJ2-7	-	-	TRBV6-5	CASRYSTSGPENGEYF	TGTGCCAGCAGGTACTCAACATCGGGCCCCGAAAACGGAGAGTACTTC
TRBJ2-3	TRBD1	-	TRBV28	CASLLPGTGLDTQYF	TGTGCCAGCCTGCTACCCGGGACAGGGTTAGATACGCAGTATTTT
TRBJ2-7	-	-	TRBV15	CATSRDLGDEQYF	TGTGCCACCAGCAGAGATCTTGGGGACGAGCAGTACTTC
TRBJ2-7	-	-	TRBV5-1	CASSFRDTSYEQYF	TGCGCCAGCAGCTTCCGGGACACGTCCTACGAGCAGTACTTC
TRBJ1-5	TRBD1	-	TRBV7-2	CASSSSGGTGAQPQHF	TGTGCCAGCAGTTCTTCAGGCGGGACAGGGGCTCAGCCCCAGCATTTT
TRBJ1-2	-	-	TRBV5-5	CASSLAQGANYGYTF	TGTGCCAGCAGCTTGGCCCAGGGTGCTAACTATGGCTACACCTTC
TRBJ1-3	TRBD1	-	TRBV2	CASSGTGVGNTIYF	TGTGCCAGCAGTGGCACAGGGGTTGGAAACACCATATATTTT
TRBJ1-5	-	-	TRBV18	CASSGGNQPQHF	TGTGCCAGCTCAGGGGGAAATCAGCCCCAGCATTTT
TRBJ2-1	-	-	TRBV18	CASSPKTGTREFF	TGTGCCAGCTCACCGAAAACCGGGACAAGGGAGTTCTTC
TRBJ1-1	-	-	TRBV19	CASRGTPPFEAFF	TGTGCCAGTAGAGGGACACCCCCGTTTGAAGCTTTCTTT
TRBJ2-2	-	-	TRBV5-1	CASSFRQAANTGELFF	TGCGCCAGCAGCTTCCGCCAAGCGGCGAACACCGGGGAGCTGTTTTTT